Included here is one T cell receptor beta chain sequence, with context. What it binds is unknown. The record originates from a study of cytomegalovirus exposure and HLA in healthy donors. Findings of the study overall: Later work associated roughly 15,000 TCR beta sequences with HLA alleles at 0.05 false discovery rate. Across donors, presence/absence analyses took sequencing depth to be roughly uniform. As a later analysis revealed, the rate of TCR association differed by HLA locus, with DRB1 most and HLA-C fewest.

Germline values: CDR1 MNHNS, CDR2 SASEGT. Trimming removed 3 bases from V and 0 bases from J, with 11 bases in between. The CDR3 consists of 15 residues. PCR involved 60 Vbeta and 13 Jbeta primers. The method was immunoSEQ multiplex PCR; TCRdb's version includes in-frame clones alone and lacks a portion of them. Seen here are roughly 120,000 clones, about four fifths observed once, and the top ten hold 7.5% to 9%. The sequence was collected from a female donor in good health and CMV-seropositive. The V and J genes are TRBV6-1 and TRBJ1-1; a possible D gene is TRBD1 (5 bases). The material sequenced was PBMCs. The CDR3 DNA follows: TGTGCCAGCAGTGATTACAGGAAGATGAACACTGAAGCTTTCTTT. Encoded protein: CASSDYRKMNTEAFF.